A single sample gave rise to the 17 T cell receptor beta chains below, sequenced in a study of cytomegalovirus exposure and HLA in healthy donors. The PCR was carried out with 60 Vbeta primers and 13 Jbeta primers. Sequenced by immunoSEQ multiplex PCR; TCRdb stores in-frame clones only, minus some. Of tens of thousands of clones in the sample, roughly 74% were seen once. The sequenced material came from PBMCs. These TCRs come from a middle-aged man in good health and CMV-seronegative.

This clone was detected only once. The V gene is TRBV11-2, the J gene TRBJ2-7; 8 positions agree with TRBD1. The J segment lost 0 bases and the V segment lost 3 bases, leaving 1 base of the junction unmatched. CDR3 size: 14 residues. Germline-derived CDR1 and CDR2 are SGHAT and FQNNGV. Here the CDR3 reads CASSLQGASYEQYF. Here the CDR3 DNA reads TGTGCCAGCAGCTTGCAGGGGGCCTCCTACGAGCAGTACTTC. Full variable domain (outside the CDR3, taken from reference TRBV11-2 and TRBJ2-7): EAGVAQSPRYKIIEKRQSVAFWCNPISGHATLYWYQQILGQGPKLLIQFQNNGVVDDSQLPKDRFSAERLKGVDSTLKIQPAKLEDSAVYLCASSLQGASYEQYFGPGTRLTVT.

The chain links TRBV7-6 to TRBJ2-7; the match to TRBD1 covers 9 bases. Germline loops: CDR1 SGHVS, CDR2 FNYEAQ. J lost 5 bases, V lost 1 base, and 6 bases had no gene match. The CDR3 loop spans 15 amino acids. CDR3: CASSLGGTGRHEQYF. Written as DNA, the CDR3 is TGTGCCAGCAGCTTAGGTGGGACAGGGCGCCACGAGCAGTACTTC.

Here the CDR3 reads CASSSPSTGEEEQYF. As DNA, the CDR3 is TGTGCCAGCAGTTCCCCCTCGACAGGGGAAGAGGAGCAGTACTTC. The chain carries TRBV27 and TRBJ2-7; 8 bases are a match to TRBD1. Germline V gene sequence: CDR1 MNHEY, CDR2 SMNVEV (reference sequence). The CDR3 contains 15 residues. The V segment lost 4 bases and the J segment 7 bases; nucleotides outside the gene matches: 12.

The chain couples TRBV10-2 to TRBJ1-1, with D possibly TRBD1 on 5 matching bases. The germline V and J ends were trimmed by 6 bases and 2 bases, with 10 bases remaining between them. CDR1 is WSHSY and CDR2 is SAAADI in the germline V gene. The CDR3 consists of 13 residues. CDR3 in DNA: TGCGCCAGCAGATCAGGGATAAACACTGAAGCTTTCTTT. It translates to CASRSGINTEAFF.

J is TRBJ2-7 and V is TRBV4-1; D perhaps matches TRBD2 (6 bases). Germline V gene data show CDR1 as MGHRA and CDR2 as YSYEKL. V dropped 5 bases and J dropped 6 bases, with 17 bases sitting between them. This CDR3 is 14 amino acids long. Here the CDR3 reads CASSISRGTFEQYF. The CDR3 DNA sequence: TGCGCCAGCAGCATCAGCCGGGGGACGTTCGAGCAGTACTTC.

The J gene is TRBJ1-2, the V gene TRBV7-9; D remains unclear. V lost 2 bases and J lost 6, with 10 bases in between. CDR1 is SEHNR, CDR2 FQNEAQ, per germline (reference sequence). CDR3 length equals 13 residues. CDR3 loop: CASSLLETNGYTF. The CDR3 coding sequence is TGTGCCAGCAGCTTATTGGAGACGAATGGCTACACCTTC.

This clone has just one count. V is TRBV6-6 and J is TRBJ2-1; no definite D call. CDR1 is MNHNY and CDR2 is SVGAGI in the germline V gene (reference sequence). This CDR3 is 12 amino acids long. V lost 5 bases and J lost 12, with 14 bases in between. CDR3 in DNA: TGTGCCAGCAGTGTCAGAGCTCCGGGGCAGTTCTTC. It specifies CASSVRAPGQFF.

The V gene is TRBV5-1, the J gene TRBJ2-5; no firm D call. This CDR3 has 14 residues. V lost 4 bases to trimming and J lost 0 bases, with 10 bases between them. Germline assignment: CDR1 SGHRS and CDR2 YFSETQ. The DNA for the CDR3 is TGCGCCAGCAGCGTCGGTTCGCACCAAGAGACCCAGTACTTC. It translates to CASSVGSHQETQYF.

V gene TRBV7-9 combines with J gene TRBJ1-1, with a tentative D call TRBD1 (6 bases). The CDR3 runs 15 residues. The V end lost 2 bases, the J end lost 1 base, and 11 bases lay between the germline ends. The germline gives CDR1 SEHNR, CDR2 FQNEAQ (reference sequence). This chain's CDR3 is CASSLMGGANTEAFF. CDR3 sequence (DNA): TGTGCCAGCAGCTTAATGGGGGGGGCGAACACTGAAGCTTTCTTT.

This sequence joins TRBV28 and TRBJ1-1, with TRBD1 matching over 7 bases. Germline lookup yields CDR1 MDHEN and CDR2 SYDVKM. The ends lost 5 bases at V and 7 bases at J; junction bases unmatched: 10. The CDR3 spans 14 residues. CDR3 DNA: TGTGCCAGCAGTCCCCTTAACAGGGGTGGTGAAGCTTTCTTT. This codes for CASSPLNRGGEAFF.

The chain has TRBV20-1 and TRBJ1-1, with D maybe TRBD1 (6 bases). The germline V gene encodes CDR1 DFQATT and CDR2 SNEGSKA (reference sequence). CDR3 size: 11 residues. The CDR3 is CRAQGNTEAFF. The CDR3 nucleotides are TGCAGGGCACAGGGCAACACTGAAGCTTTCTTT.

The chain couples TRBV18 to TRBJ1-1, with 7 bases matching TRBD1. The germline V gene has CDR1 KGHSH and CDR2 LQKENI. The CDR3 runs 15 residues. V gave up 5 bases and J gave up 11 bases; unmatched junction bases: 17. DNA of the CDR3: TGTGCCAGCTCAGCCGAACAGGGGAGTGCAGGGGAGGCTTTCTTT. This sequence encodes CASSAEQGSAGEAFF.

The chain carries TRBV19 and TRBJ1-1, with TRBD1 as a possible D gene (5 bases). V lost 3 bases and J lost 0, with 8 bases in between. The CDR3 contains 14 residues. Per the germline V gene, CDR1 is LNHDA and CDR2 is SQIVND (reference sequence). The CDR3 DNA reads TGTGCCAGTAGTATCGGGGGGGTGAACACTGAAGCTTTCTTT. Translated: CASSIGGVNTEAFF.

This clone was picked up one time. V is TRBV28 and J is TRBJ2-2, with D unclear. The ends were cut back, 5 bases at V and 6 bases at J, with 13 bases in the middle. This CDR3 region has 14 residues. Germline values: CDR1 MDHEN, CDR2 SYDVKM. The CDR3 protein is CASSPPWSPGELFF. The CDR3 DNA is TGTGCCAGCAGTCCCCCTTGGAGTCCCGGGGAGCTGTTTTTT.

This clone was counted only a few times. The chain links TRBV7-9 to TRBJ1-1; the match to TRBD1 covers 7 bases. Unmatched junction bases numbered 5, after V lost 6 bases and J lost 4 bases. The CDR3 length is 13 residues. The germline V gene encodes CDR1 SEHNR and CDR2 FQNEAQ (reference sequence). The CDR3, as DNA: TGTGCCAGCAGTCAAGGGGGCGGCACTGAAGCTTTCTTT. This codes for CASSQGGGTEAFF.

This chain links TRBV28 with TRBJ2-3; no clear D gene. Germline CDR1 reads MDHEN; CDR2 reads SYDVKM. The V gene lost 4 bases and the J gene lost 7 bases, with 9 bases spanning the gap. The CDR3 runs to 12 residues. The CDR3 coding sequence is TGTGCCAGCAGTTCGACTCCGAATACGCAGTATTTT. This gives the protein CASSSTPNTQYF.

This chain connects TRBV7-8 to TRBJ1-5; TRBD1 agrees at 9 bases. Trimming at V came to 2 bases and at J to 4 bases, leaving 6 bases not matched to a gene. Germline V lookup: CDR1 SGHVS, CDR2 FQNEAQ. The CDR3 totals 16 residues. The CDR3 sequence: CASSLWGDRVNQPQHF. In DNA, the CDR3 is TGTGCCAGCAGCTTATGGGGGGACAGGGTGAATCAGCCCCAGCATTTT. The whole variable domain, filled in from reference TRBV7-8 and TRBJ1-5, reads GAGVSQSPRYKVAKRGQDVALRCDPISGHVSLFWYQQALGQGPEFLTYFQNEAQLDKSGLPSDRFFAERPEGSVSTLKIQRTQQEDSAVYLCASSLWGDRVNQPQHFGDGTRLSIL.